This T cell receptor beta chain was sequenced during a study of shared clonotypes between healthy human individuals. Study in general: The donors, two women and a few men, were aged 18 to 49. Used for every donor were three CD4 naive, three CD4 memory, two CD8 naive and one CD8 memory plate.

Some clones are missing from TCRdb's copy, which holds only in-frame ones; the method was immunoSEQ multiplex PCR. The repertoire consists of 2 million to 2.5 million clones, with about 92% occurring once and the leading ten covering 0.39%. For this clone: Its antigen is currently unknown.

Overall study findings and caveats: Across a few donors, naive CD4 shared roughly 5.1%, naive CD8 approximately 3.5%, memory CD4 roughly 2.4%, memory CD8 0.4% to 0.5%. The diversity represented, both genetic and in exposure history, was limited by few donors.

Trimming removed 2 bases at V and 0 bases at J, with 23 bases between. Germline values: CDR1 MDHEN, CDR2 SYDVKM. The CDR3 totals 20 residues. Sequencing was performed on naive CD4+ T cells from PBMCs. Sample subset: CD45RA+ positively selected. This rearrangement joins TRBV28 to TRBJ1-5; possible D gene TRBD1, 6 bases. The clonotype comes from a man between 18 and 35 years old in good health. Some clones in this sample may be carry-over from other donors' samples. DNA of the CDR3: TGTGCCAGCAGTTTAGATGCAGGGGCCAGTATCTTCTATAGCAATCAGCCCCAGCATTTT. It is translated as CASSLDAGASIFYSNQPQHF.